In this sample, the clone carrying this T cell receptor (beta chain) turned up many times. What it binds is unknown. This sample was included in a study of early T cells in non-severe SARS-CoV-2 infection. Study as a whole: Chains stayed unpaired after sequencing of bulk RNA from unsorted whole blood. General study findings and limits: Clonotype matching in VDJdb favored anti-spike CD8 responses and did not capture private and CD4 specificities.

The CDR3 loop spans 15 amino acids. CDR1 and CDR2 (germline): SGDLS, YYNGEE. J gave up 4 bases and V 4 bases, and 4 bases lay outside the gene matches. Attached unique molecular identifiers marked individual cDNA molecules. TCRdb re-called the 5' RACE reads with MiXCR, one entry per CDR3 protein. In the table there are about 69,000 distinct CDR3 sequences, roughly 4.6% of which are singletons. Sequenced here: whole blood, sampled at baseline. The receptor's source is an adult who was a healthcare worker with PCR-confirmed SARS-CoV-2 infection or an uninfected control (not recorded which). The donor label of this sample is uncertain. The chain combines TRBV9 with TRBJ2-3, with 12 bases matching TRBD2. Here the CDR3 reads CASSPRTSGADTQYF. The DNA of the CDR3 is TGTGCCAGCAGCCCTAGGACTAGCGGGGCAGATACGCAGTATTTT.